This T cell receptor (beta chain) was identified in a study of T cell responses to AZD1222 COVID-19 vaccine. The germline gives CDR1 SQVTM, CDR2 ANQGSEA. The CDR3 contains 14 residues. Unmatched junction bases numbered 6, after V lost 5 bases and J lost 4 bases. Assay: immunoSEQ multiplex PCR; the TCRdb copy retains only in-frame clones and omits some. The data hold 150,000 to 200,000 clones, with approximately 90% observed a single time. The sequence was obtained from an adult in good health. J is TRBJ2-1 and V is TRBV29-1; TRBD1 matches at 9 bases. The input for sequencing was peripheral blood, taken on day 0 of AZD1222 vaccination. In nucleotides, the CDR3 is TGCAGCGTTCGGGACAGGGAGGGGTACAATGAGCAGTTCTTC. It yields the protein CSVRDREGYNEQFF.